The present entry profiles one T cell receptor beta chain with its context. The data belong to a study of blood T cell repertoires in COVID-19. The wider study: T cells, B-cell-depleted T cells, or PBMCs supplied cDNA or gDNA.

The CDR3 runs to 14 residues. Trimming removed 0 bases from V and 10 bases from J; junction bases left unmatched: 1. CDR1 and CDR2 (germline): SGHRS, YFSETQ. As handled by the study authors: Nucleated cell number was recorded as an estimate derived from reference gene primer amplification. The table came from immunoSEQ multiplex PCR; TCRdb's copy has only in-frame clones and leaves some out. That table gives V, J and clone size, and the DNA gave D and trimming. The top ten clones hold about 7.8% of a sample with more than 140,000 clones, 65% to 90% of them seen once. The chain combines TRBV5-1 with TRBJ2-1; 13 bases match TRBD2. The material sequenced was peripheral blood. This sequence was found in a woman in her 50s in a cohort sampled during active or convalescent COVID-19. The DNA of the CDR3 is TGCGCCAGCAGCTTGGGGACTAGCGGGGGAGAGCAGTTCTTC. Translation gives CASSLGTSGGEQFF.